This T cell receptor beta chain was recovered during a study of cytomegalovirus exposure and HLA in healthy donors. Study conclusions and caveats: Presence/absence comparisons presumed near-even sequencing depth among donors. CMV serostatus was the sole immune exposure information available.

The length of the CDR3 is 16 residues. The germline gives CDR1 SGHDT, CDR2 YYEEEE. After removal of 1 base from V and 0 bases from J, the junction contained 4 bases not matched to a gene. In the case of this clone: As yet, its antigen is unknown.

PCR amplification relied on 60 Vbeta primers (plus 13 Jbeta primers). Profiled with immunoSEQ multiplex PCR; TCRdb holds only in-frame clones, not every one. The sample holds over 130,000 clones, roughly three quarters seen once. This TCR was sampled from a young woman in good health and CMV-seronegative. The V and J genes are TRBV5-6 and TRBJ2-1, with 7 bases aligning to TRBD2. The sample was PBMCs. The CDR3 bases are TGTGCCAGCAGCTTGAGAGCGGGAAGCTCCTACAATGAGCAGTTCTTC. It yields the protein CASSLRAGSSYNEQFF.